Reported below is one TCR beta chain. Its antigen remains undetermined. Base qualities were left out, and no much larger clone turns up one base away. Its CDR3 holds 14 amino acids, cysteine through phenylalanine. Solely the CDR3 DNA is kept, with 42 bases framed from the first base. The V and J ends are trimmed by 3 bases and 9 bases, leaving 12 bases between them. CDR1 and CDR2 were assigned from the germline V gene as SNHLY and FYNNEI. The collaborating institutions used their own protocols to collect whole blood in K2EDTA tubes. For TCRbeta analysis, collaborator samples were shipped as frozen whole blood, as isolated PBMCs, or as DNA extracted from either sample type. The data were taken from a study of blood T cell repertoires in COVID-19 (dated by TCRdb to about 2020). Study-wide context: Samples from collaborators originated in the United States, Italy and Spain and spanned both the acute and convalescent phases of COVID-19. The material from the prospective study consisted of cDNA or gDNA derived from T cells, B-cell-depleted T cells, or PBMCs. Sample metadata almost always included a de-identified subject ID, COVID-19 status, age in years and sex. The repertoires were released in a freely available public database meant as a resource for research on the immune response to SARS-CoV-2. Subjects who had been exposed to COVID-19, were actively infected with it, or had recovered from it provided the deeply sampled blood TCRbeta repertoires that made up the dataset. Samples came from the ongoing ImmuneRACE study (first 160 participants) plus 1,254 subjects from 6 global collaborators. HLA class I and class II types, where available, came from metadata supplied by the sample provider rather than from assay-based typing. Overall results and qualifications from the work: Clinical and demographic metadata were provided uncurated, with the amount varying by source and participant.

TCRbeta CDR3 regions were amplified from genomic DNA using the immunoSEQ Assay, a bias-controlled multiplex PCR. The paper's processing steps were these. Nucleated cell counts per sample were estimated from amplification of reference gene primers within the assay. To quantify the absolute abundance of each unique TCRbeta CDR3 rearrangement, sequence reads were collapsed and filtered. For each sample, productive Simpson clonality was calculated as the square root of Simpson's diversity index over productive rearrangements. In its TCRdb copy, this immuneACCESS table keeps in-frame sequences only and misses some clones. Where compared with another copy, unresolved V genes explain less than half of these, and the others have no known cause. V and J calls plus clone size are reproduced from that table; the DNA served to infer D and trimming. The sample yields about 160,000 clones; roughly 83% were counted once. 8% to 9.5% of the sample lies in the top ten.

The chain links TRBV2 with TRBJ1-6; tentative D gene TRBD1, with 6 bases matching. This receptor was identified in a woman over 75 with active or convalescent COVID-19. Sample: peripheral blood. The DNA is TGTGCCAGCAGTGAGTCGGAAGGGGGTTCACCCCTCCACTTT. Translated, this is CASSESEGGSPLHF.